These 32 T cell receptor beta chains share one sample of origin, sequenced in a study of T-cell reconstitution after alpha-beta-depleted transplantation in children. It was with unique molecular identifiers that the TCRbeta library was prepared. MiXCR, applied by TCRdb to the PCR reads, yields one record per CDR3 protein. Counted here are around 680,000 distinct CDR3 sequences, roughly 17% occurring once; the ten biggest clones make up 0.8% to 1.1%. Source: PBMCs from the stem cell graft donor, taken from the stem cell graft. The receptors shown here come from a human donor who donated a stem cell graft to a child with acute myeloid leukemia.

This chain connects TRBV12-3 or TRBV12-4 to TRBJ1-5, with TRBD1 as a possible D gene (5 bases). Trimming took 8 bases from V and 3 from J, leaving 14 bases between them. This CDR3 contains 14 residues. The CDR3 nucleotides read TGTGCCAGCCGAAGGGGCGGAGACAATCAGCCCCAGCATTTT. It yields the protein CASRRGGDNQPQHF.

This clonotype was counted between two and nine times. The rearrangement uses TRBV7-9 and TRBJ2-2; no clear D. Trimming removed 5 bases from V and 4 bases from J, with 14 bases in between. The CDR3 loop spans 15 amino acids. CDR1 SEHNR and CDR2 FQNEAQ come from the germline V gene (reference sequence). The CDR3 DNA follows: TGTGCCAGCAGCCCGCGTCGATCACTCACCGGGGAGCTGTTTTTT. Translation gives CASSPRRSLTGELFF.

This chain links TRBV4-2 with TRBJ2-3, with 9 positions matching TRBD1. With 1 base clipped from V and 2 bases from J, the junction kept 4 bases outside the gene matches. Germline lookup yields CDR1 LGHNA and CDR2 YNFKEQ. This CDR3 spans 16 amino acids. The CDR3 DNA is TGTGCCAGCAGCCAAGTCCGGGACAGGGCCACAGATACGCAGTATTTT. Amino acid sequence: CASSQVRDRATDTQYF.

This clonotype has at least ten counts. The J gene is TRBJ2-3, the V gene TRBV29-1, with TRBD2 identical over 9 bases. This CDR3 is 15 amino acids long. J gave up 4 bases and V 1 base, and 6 bases lay outside the gene matches. CDR1 is SQVTM and CDR2 is ANQGSEA in the germline V gene. This CDR3 reads CSVEGGASGADTQYF. CDR3 DNA: TGCAGCGTTGAAGGGGGGGCTAGCGGGGCAGATACGCAGTATTTT.

This clonotype showed up many times. The chain links TRBV12-3 or TRBV12-4 to TRBJ1-4; the match to TRBD1 covers 8 bases. V lost 5 bases to trimming and J lost 10 bases; unmatched junction nucleotides: 9. The CDR3 is made up of 14 amino acids. In DNA, the CDR3 is TGTGCCAGCAGTCCAGGACAGGGAGGAGGAAAACTGTTTTTT. Amino acid sequence: CASSPGQGGGKLFF.

The chain recombines TRBV10-3 with TRBJ1-5, with TRBD1 as a possible D gene (6 bases). This CDR3 comprises 14 residues. The V gene lost 7 bases and the J gene lost 6 bases, with 16 bases spanning the gap. CDR1 is ENHRY, CDR2 SYGVKD, per germline. CDR3 in DNA: TGTGCCATCAAGGGGGAGATAGCAACTCAGCCCCAGCATTTT. This translates into CAIKGEIATQPQHF.

This chain links TRBV28 with TRBJ2-7; D is unclear. The CDR3 loop spans 15 amino acids. The V end lost 1 base, the J end lost 5 bases, and 15 bases lay between the germline ends. Germline values: CDR1 MDHEN, CDR2 SYDVKM. CDR3 region: CASSLYGKSLDEQYV. CDR3 sequence (DNA): TGTGCCAGCAGTTTATACGGTAAATCCCTCGACGAGCAGTACGTC.

This clonotype was seen more than once but under ten times. V gene TRBV10-2 combines with J gene TRBJ1-1; a possible D gene is TRBD1 (5 bases). The V end lost 5 bases, the J end lost 7 bases, and 17 bases lay between the germline ends. Looked up from germline, CDR1 is WSHSY and CDR2 is SAAADI. The CDR3 is 14 amino acids. CDR3 bases: TGCGCCAGCAGTTATAATGTCGAGGGGATTGAAGCTTTCTTT. Translation gives CASSYNVEGIEAFF.

Notes on this clonotype: This may arise from a read error, as a much more abundant clone is one base away. The CDR3 ends on some other residue instead of the conserved phenylalanine or tryptophan, so this is likely a read error. The V call is TRBV20-1, the J call TRBJ2-1; D perhaps matches TRBD2 (6 bases). Trimming removed 3 bases from V and 3 bases from J, with 12 bases in between. The CDR3 spans 14 residues. Germline CDR1 DFQATT, CDR2 SNEGSKA (reference sequence). CDR3 bases: TGCAGTGCTAGCCCCCGGCGGGGCTACAATGAGCAGTTCTGC. This translates into CSASPRRGYNEQFC.

This clonotype showed up just once. At one end the junction does not follow the germline gene, possibly because of a read error. The chain couples TRBV4-3 to TRBJ1-3; D remains unclear. CDR3 length: 14 residues. CDR1 is LGHNA and CDR2 is YSLEER in the germline V gene. CDR3 in amino acids: CASSQDGSGNTIYF. DNA for the CDR3: TGCGCCAGCAGCCAAGACGGGTCTGGAAACACCATTTATTTT.

This clonotype turned up a few times. J is TRBJ2-3 and V is TRBV6-1; TRBD1 agrees at 8 bases. Trimming removed 10 bases from V and 6 bases from J; junction bases left unmatched: 12. Germline lookup yields CDR1 MNHNS and CDR2 SASEGT. The CDR3 runs 14 residues. The CDR3 coding sequence is TGTGCCACCGCCCAACGAGGACAGGGCGATACGCAGTATTTT. Translation gives CATAQRGQGDTQYF.

This chain joins TRBV19 and TRBJ1-1; D is unresolved. In germline, CDR1 is LNHDA, CDR2 SQIVND (reference sequence). Trimming cost V 3 bases and J 1 base, with 9 bases left between them. The CDR3 covers 14 residues. CDR3 residues: CASSIGPTNTEAFF. In DNA form, the CDR3 reads TGTGCCAGTAGTATCGGCCCGACGAACACTGAAGCTTTCTTT.

The table lists this clonotype with a few counts. The chain uses TRBV6-1 and TRBJ2-1; no definite D call. Germline lookup yields CDR1 MNHNS and CDR2 SASEGT. The CDR3 loop spans 14 amino acids. V was cut by 2 bases and J by 2 bases, with 7 bases left in between. The CDR3: CASSELQPYNEQFF. The CDR3 DNA follows: TGTGCCAGCAGTGAATTACAGCCCTACAATGAGCAGTTCTTC.

V gene TRBV5-6 combines with J gene TRBJ1-1; no clear D. Trimming stripped 3 bases from V and 0 bases from J, with 9 bases between. The CDR3 is 14 amino acids. Germline V gene data show CDR1 as SGHDT and CDR2 as YYEEEE. DNA for the CDR3: TGTGCCAGCAGCTCCACGGCCATGAACACTGAAGCTTTCTTT. It is translated as CASSSTAMNTEAFF.

This clonotype was seen a handful of times. The V call is TRBV29-1, the J call TRBJ2-5, with TRBD1 as a possible D gene (6 bases). The germline V gene encodes CDR1 SQVTM and CDR2 ANQGSEA. This CDR3 contains 11 residues. Trimming shortened V by 6 bases and J by 4 bases, and 9 bases separated the two germline ends. The CDR3 sequence is CSVWGLETQYF. The CDR3, as DNA: TGCAGCGTATGGGGGCTAGAGACCCAGTACTTC.

This clonotype was seen more than once but under ten times. The chain couples TRBV5-1 to TRBJ2-5, with no clear D. Trimming removed 0 bases from V and 3 bases from J, with 9 bases in between. The CDR3 is made up of 14 amino acids. In germline, CDR1 is SGHRS, CDR2 YFSETQ. The CDR3 coding sequence is TGCGCCAGCAGCTTGGAGGTCCACAAAGAGACCCAGTACTTC. This gives the protein CASSLEVHKETQYF.

This chain links TRBV20-1 with TRBJ1-1; the D gene is possibly TRBD1 (6 bases). The CDR3 has 14 residues. CDR1 and CDR2 (germline): DFQATT, SNEGSKA (reference sequence). Trimming cost V 4 bases and J 8 bases, with 20 bases left between them. CDR3 nucleotides: TGCAGTGCTATCAAAATAGATCCAGGGGCGGAAGCTTTCTTT. It translates to CSAIKIDPGAEAFF.

There are many counts of this clonotype. The genes are TRBV20-1 and TRBJ2-4; D tentatively fits TRBD1 or TRBD2 (5 bases each). V was trimmed by 0 bases and J by 10 bases, leaving 16 bases between them. The CDR3 loop spans 14 amino acids. Germline V gene data show CDR1 as DFQATT and CDR2 as SNEGSKA (reference sequence). The CDR3 DNA sequence: TGCAGTGCTAGAGATAAGGGGTCGGGAAATATTCAGTACTTC. Encoded protein: CSARDKGSGNIQYF.

This clonotype has only a few counts. The rearrangement joins TRBV6-1 to TRBJ2-1; a possible D gene is TRBD2 (5 bases). The ends were cut back, 8 bases at V and 4 bases at J, with 12 bases in the middle. Germline-derived CDR1 and CDR2 are MNHNS and SASEGT. The CDR3 is 13 amino acids. The DNA for the CDR3 is TGTGCCAGCGGACTTTCCCAATACAATGAGCAGTTCTTC. As protein: CASGLSQYNEQFF.

The chain links TRBV5-1 to TRBJ2-2, with TRBD2 identical over 7 bases. V lost 2 bases and J lost 6; bases outside the gene matches: 4. The CDR3 extends over 14 amino acids. CDR1 and CDR2 (germline): SGHRS, YFSETQ. The CDR3 spells CASSLTSEAGELFF. The CDR3 region has the DNA TGCGCCAGCAGCTTAACTAGCGAGGCCGGGGAGCTGTTTTTT. Complete variable domain (other parts from reference TRBV5-1 and TRBJ2-2): KAGVTQTPRYLIKTRGQQVTLSCSPISGHRSVSWYQQTPGQGLQFLFEYFSETQRNKGNFPGRFSGRQFSNSRSEMNVSTLELGDSALYLCASSLTSEAGELFFGEGSRLTVL.

The CDR3 DNA is TGTGCCAGCCGGGAGGTCGACGGGGGGCCAAACAATGAGCAGTTCTTC. It is translated as CASREVDGGPNNEQFF. V and J are TRBV7-8 and TRBJ2-1; maybe TRBD2 (7 bases). Trimming left V 8 bases short and J 5 bases short, with 22 bases between. There are 16 residues in the CDR3. The germline V gene has CDR1 SGHVS and CDR2 FQNEAQ.

The J gene is TRBJ1-5, the V gene TRBV20-1, with 9 nucleotides matching TRBD1. Germline loops: CDR1 DFQATT, CDR2 SNEGSKA (reference sequence). With V trimmed by 6 bases and J by 4 bases, 13 bases remained unmatched. The CDR3 consists of 16 residues. The CDR3 loop reads CSAPPPTGGLNQPQHF. The CDR3 region has the DNA TGCAGTGCCCCCCCCCCCACAGGGGGCCTTAATCAGCCCCAGCATTTT.

This clonotype was seen more than once but under ten times. The CDR3 DNA follows: TGTGCCAGCAGCCGGGCGGGGTCTTACCAAGAGACCCAGTACTTC. Amino acid sequence: CASSRAGSYQETQYF. The V gene is TRBV7-2, the J gene TRBJ2-5, with D maybe TRBD2 (6 bases). Trimming took 5 bases from V and 0 from J, leaving 13 bases between them. The CDR3 contains 15 residues. Looked up from germline, CDR1 is SGHTA and CDR2 is FQGNSA. Full variable domain (remainder filled in from reference TRBV7-2 and TRBJ2-5): GAGVSQSPSNKVTEKGKDVELRCDPISGHTALYWYRQSLGQGLEFLIYFQGNSAPDKSGLPSDRFSAERTGGSVSTLTIQRTQQEDSAVYLCASSRAGSYQETQYFGPGTRLLVL.

This clonotype was counted only a few times. The rearrangement uses TRBV11-1 and TRBJ2-3; TRBD2 agrees at 14 bases. Trimming cost V 5 bases and J 0 bases; bases outside gene matches: 13. This CDR3 has 20 residues. Germline lookup yields CDR1 SGHAT and CDR2 FQDESV (reference sequence). In DNA form, the CDR3 reads TGTGCCAGCAGCCACGGACTAGCGGGGGGCGGGACGTCTAGCACAGATACGCAGTATTTT. Protein: CASSHGLAGGGTSSTDTQYF.

The V and J genes are TRBV21-1 and TRBJ2-1; the table's D call, TRBD2, was not checked against the DNA. TRBV21-1 is termed a pseudogene. This CDR3 is built from 18 residues. CDR3 amino acids: CASKTGPLHEKPYNEQFF. The CDR3 coding sequence is TGTGCCAGCAAGACGGGGCCCCTTCACGAGAAGCCATACAATGAGCAGTTCTTC.

This clonotype was counted only a few times. The rearrangement joins TRBV28 to TRBJ2-7; TRBD1 is a possible D gene (5 bases). CDR3 size: 13 residues. Germline CDR1 is MDHEN and CDR2 is SYDVKM. Trimming took 4 bases from V and 3 from J, leaving 10 bases between them. As DNA, the CDR3 is TGTGCCAGCAGTTCCCTAGGGGTCTACGAGCAGTACGTC. Encoded protein: CASSSLGVYEQYV.

This clonotype was detected ten times or more. The chain recombines TRBV20-1 with TRBJ1-1, with D hard to call. The CDR3 loop spans 15 amino acids. Germline V lookup: CDR1 DFQATT, CDR2 SNEGSKA (reference sequence). The germline V and J ends were trimmed by 1 base and 1 base, with 13 bases remaining between them. DNA of the CDR3: TGCAGTGCTAGAGGTCCAATTAAGGGGAACACTGAAGCTTTCTTT. Its protein product is CSARGPIKGNTEAFF.

This clonotype was observed many times. This chain connects TRBV20-1 to TRBJ2-3, with D unclear. This CDR3 contains 15 residues. Germline values: CDR1 DFQATT, CDR2 SNEGSKA (reference sequence). The germline V and J ends were trimmed by 0 bases and 4 bases, with 14 bases remaining between them. The CDR3 here is CSARDLGVVSDTQYF. The CDR3 coding sequence is TGCAGTGCTAGAGATCTTGGTGTGGTGTCAGATACGCAGTATTTT.

This clonotype appeared a few times. The rearrangement uses TRBV20-1 and TRBJ2-3, with TRBD2 matching over 8 bases. CDR3 length: 14 amino acids. Looked up from germline, CDR1 is DFQATT and CDR2 is SNEGSKA (reference sequence). V was pared by 6 bases and J by 2 bases, with 7 bases of the junction left unmatched. CDR3 residues: CSAPGGGYTDTQYF. CDR3 DNA: TGCAGTGCCCCCGGCGGGGGGTACACAGATACGCAGTATTTT.

This clonotype was seen ten or more times. The chain employs TRBV7-2 and TRBJ2-5; 12 nucleotides match TRBD2. CDR1 and CDR2 from the germline V gene are SGHTA and FQGNSA. This CDR3 contains 18 residues. Losses at the gene ends were 0 bases for V and 4 bases for J; bases not matched to a gene: 9. The CDR3 region is CASSLAIHGLAGRETQYF. Here the CDR3 DNA reads TGTGCCAGCAGCTTAGCGATCCACGGACTAGCGGGAAGAGAGACCCAGTACTTC.

This clonotype was seen many times. The chain combines TRBV20-1 with TRBJ2-3; D is unresolved. Trimming removed 6 bases at V and 2 bases at J, with 9 bases between. The CDR3 is 12 residues long. The germline V gene encodes CDR1 DFQATT and CDR2 SNEGSKA (reference sequence). CDR3 bases: TGCAGTGCCCGAACGGCCACAGATACGCAGTATTTT. This translates into CSARTATDTQYF.

This clonotype has ten or more counts. The chain is built from TRBV25-1 and TRBJ2-1; D uncertain. The CDR3 runs 10 residues. Germline loops: CDR1 MGHDK, CDR2 SYGVNS. Trimming shortened V by 5 bases and J by 5 bases, and 1 base separated the two germline ends. CDR3 residues: CASSNNEQFF. CDR3 in DNA: TGTGCCAGCAGTAACAATGAGCAGTTCTTC.